Listed below are T cell receptor beta chains from one sample, sequenced in a study of regulatory T cells in long-lasting Graves disease. TCRdb called the multiplex PCR reads again in MiXCR, with one record for every CDR3 protein. The sample includes about 440,000 distinct CDR3 sequences, more than 13% seen only once; the top ten take 16%. These data were also reused for a study on T cells in Graves' hyperthyroidism and ophthalmopathy.

The sample consisted of peripheral blood mononuclear cells (PBMCs), taken at new diagnosis, from a patient treated with antithyroid drugs. The receptors were sampled from a woman aged 30 to 39 with Graves disease. CDR3s include the opening cysteine and the closing phenylalanine or tryptophan. Each record gives: J gene, D gene, clone size, V gene, CDR3 protein, CDR3 DNA. The D gene is left open where the match is weak. Expanded clones get a size class; other rows say once, few or many, or leave the size out.

TRBJ2-7	TRBD1	many	TRBV5-5	CASSPHRGDYEQYF	TGTGCCAGCAGCCCGCACAGGGGGGACTACGAGCAGTACTTC
TRBJ2-1	NA	NA	TRBV20-1	CSASLGPNYNEQFF	TGCAGTGCTAGTTTGGGACCCAACTACAATGAGCAGTTCTTC
TRBJ2-7	TRBD1	few	TRBV14	CASSQGINRGSYEQYF	TGTGCCAGCAGCCAGGGGATAAACAGGGGTTCCTACGAGCAGTACTTC
TRBJ2-3	TRBD1	few	TRBV5-1	CASSLRDSSDTQYF	TGCGCCAGCAGCTTGCGGGACAGTTCAGATACGCAGTATTTT
TRBJ2-7	TRBD2	many	TRBV6-1	CASSAGLLAGSSYEQYF	TGTGCCAGCAGCGCCGGGTTGCTAGCGGGGAGCTCCTACGAGCAGTACTTC
TRBJ1-5	NA	many	TRBV2	CASSDGPGVGPQHF	TGTGCCAGCAGTGACGGTCCGGGAGTCGGTCCCCAGCATTTT
TRBJ1-6	NA	many	TRBV30	CAWSWQKNSPLHF	TGTGCCTGGAGCTGGCAGAAGAATTCACCCCTCCACTTT
TRBJ2-7	TRBD1	many	TRBV13	CASSWTGMSYEQYF	TGTGCCAGCAGCTGGACAGGGATGTCCTACGAGCAGTACTTC
TRBJ2-2	TRBD1	NA	TRBV6-2/TRBV6-3	CASRQGNTGERFF	TGTGCCAGCAGACAGGGGAACACCGGGGAGCGGTTTTTT
TRBJ2-3	TRBD2	many	TRBV7-3	CASTSGTSGTDTQYF	TGTGCCAGCACCTCCGGGACTAGCGGAACAGATACGCAGTATTTT
TRBJ2-5	TRBD2	NA	TRBV5-1	CASSYPGLAVQETQYF	TGCGCCAGCAGCTACCCGGGACTAGCGGTCCAAGAGACCCAGTACTTC
TRBJ2-1	NA	many	TRBV6-2/TRBV6-3	CASSYMDYEVDEQFF	TGTGCCAGCAGTTACATGGACTATGAGGTGGATGAGCAGTTCTTC
TRBJ2-7	TRBD2	NA	TRBV24-1	CATSDLTSGHYEQYF	TGTGCCACCAGTGATCTGACTAGCGGACACTACGAGCAGTACTTC
TRBJ2-6	TRBD1	NA	TRBV20-1	CSARRSGGAGANVLTF	TGCAGTGCTCGCCGGTCAGGGGGCGCTGGGGCCAACGTCCTGACTTTC
TRBJ2-5	TRBD1	few	TRBV4-1	CASSPRVPGQLQETQYF	TGCGCCAGCAGCCCTAGAGTCCCGGGACAGCTACAAGAGACCCAGTACTTC
TRBJ2-7	NA	many	TRBV27	CASRGPGTQGYEQYF	TGTGCCAGCAGAGGCCCCGGGACTCAAGGGTACGAGCAGTACTTC
TRBJ1-1	NA	NA	TRBV6-5	CASSYSINTEAFF	TGTGCCAGCAGTTACTCGATAAACACTGAAGCTTTCTTT
TRBJ1-1	NA	NA	TRBV9	CASSASGLNTEAFF	TGTGCCAGCAGCGCCTCCGGACTGAACACTGAAGCTTTCTTT
TRBJ2-1	NA	NA	TRBV10-3	CAISSAYAYNEQFF	TGTGCCATCAGTAGTGCGTACGCTTACAATGAGCAGTTCTTC
TRBJ2-6	NA	many	TRBV12-3/TRBV12-4	CASSLGGRSSGANVLTF	TGTGCCAGCAGTTTAGGAGGACGGTCCTCTGGGGCCAACGTCCTGACTTTC
TRBJ2-7	NA	many	TRBV6-1	CASSDPPSASGEQYF	TGTGCCAGCAGTGATCCCCCCAGCGCGAGTGGCGAGCAGTACTTC
TRBJ2-1	NA	many	TRBV7-8	CASSLARAGGNEQFF	TGTGCCAGCAGCTTAGCGCGGGCAGGGGGGAATGAGCAGTTCTTC
TRBJ1-1	NA	NA	TRBV29-1	CSGRGGARTEAFF	TGCAGCGGACGCGGGGGGGCTCGGACTGAAGCTTTCTTT
TRBJ1-5	NA	many	TRBV7-8	CASSLGAERANQPQHF	TGTGCCAGCAGCTTAGGTGCTGAGAGGGCGAATCAGCCCCAGCATTTT
TRBJ2-1	NA	many	TRBV30	CAWGAWRRHNEQFF	TGTGCCTGGGGGGCGTGGCGGAGGCACAATGAGCAGTTCTTC
TRBJ2-3	TRBD1	many	TRBV5-1	CASSPRQGTQYF	TGCGCCAGCAGCCCGAGACAGGGAACGCAGTATTTT
TRBJ2-2	TRBD2	NA	TRBV4-2	CASSQEIAGGANTGELFF	TGTGCCAGCAGCCAAGAAATAGCGGGAGGCGCGAACACCGGGGAGCTGTTTTTT
TRBJ1-1	NA	many	TRBV30	CAWSVHSTEAFF	TGTGCCTGGAGTGTACACAGCACTGAAGCTTTCTTT